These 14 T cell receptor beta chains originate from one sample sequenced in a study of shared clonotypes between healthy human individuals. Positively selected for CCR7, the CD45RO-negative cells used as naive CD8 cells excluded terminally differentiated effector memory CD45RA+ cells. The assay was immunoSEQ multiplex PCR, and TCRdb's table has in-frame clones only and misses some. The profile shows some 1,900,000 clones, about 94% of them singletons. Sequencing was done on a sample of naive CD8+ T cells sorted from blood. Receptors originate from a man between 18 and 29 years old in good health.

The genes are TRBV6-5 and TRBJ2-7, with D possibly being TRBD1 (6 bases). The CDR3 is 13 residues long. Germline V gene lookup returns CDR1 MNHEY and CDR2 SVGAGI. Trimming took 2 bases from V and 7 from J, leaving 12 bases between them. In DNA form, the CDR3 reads TGTGCCAGCAGTTACCCGATAGGGGGAGAGCAGTACTTC. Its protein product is CASSYPIGGEQYF.

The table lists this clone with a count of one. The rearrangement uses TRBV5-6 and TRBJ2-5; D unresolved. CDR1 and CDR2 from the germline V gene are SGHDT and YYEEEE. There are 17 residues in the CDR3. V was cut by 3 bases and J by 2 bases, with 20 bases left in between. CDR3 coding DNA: TGTGCCAGCAGCTCACTCTTCCTAGGAGTAGGTCAAGAGACCCAGTACTTC. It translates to CASSSLFLGVGQETQYF.

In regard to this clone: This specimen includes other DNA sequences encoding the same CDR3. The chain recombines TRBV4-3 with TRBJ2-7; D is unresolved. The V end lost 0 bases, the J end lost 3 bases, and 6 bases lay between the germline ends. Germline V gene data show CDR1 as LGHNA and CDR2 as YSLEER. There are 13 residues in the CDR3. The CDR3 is CASSQEASYEQYF. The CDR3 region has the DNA TGCGCCAGCAGCCAAGAGGCCAGCTACGAGCAGTACTTC.

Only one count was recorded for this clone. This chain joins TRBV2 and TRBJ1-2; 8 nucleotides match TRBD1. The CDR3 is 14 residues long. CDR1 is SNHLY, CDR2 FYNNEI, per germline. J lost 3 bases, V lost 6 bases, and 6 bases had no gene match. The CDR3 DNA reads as TGTGCCAGCAGGGCAGGGGGCGCGGACTATGGCTACACCTTC. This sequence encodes CASRAGGADYGYTF.

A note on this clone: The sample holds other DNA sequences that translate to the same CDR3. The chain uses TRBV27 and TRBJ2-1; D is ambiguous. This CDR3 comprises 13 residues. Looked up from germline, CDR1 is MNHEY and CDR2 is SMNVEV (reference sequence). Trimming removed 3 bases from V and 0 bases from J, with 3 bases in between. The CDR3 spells CASSLDSYNEQFF. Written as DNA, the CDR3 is TGTGCCAGCAGTTTGGACTCCTACAATGAGCAGTTCTTC.

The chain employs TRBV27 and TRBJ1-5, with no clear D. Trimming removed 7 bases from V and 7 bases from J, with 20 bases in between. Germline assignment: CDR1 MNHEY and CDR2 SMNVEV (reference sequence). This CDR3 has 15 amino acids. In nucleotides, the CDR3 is TGTGCCAGCACCACCGGTGACGGCCCTGGCCAGCCCCAGCATTTT. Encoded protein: CASTTGDGPGQPQHF.

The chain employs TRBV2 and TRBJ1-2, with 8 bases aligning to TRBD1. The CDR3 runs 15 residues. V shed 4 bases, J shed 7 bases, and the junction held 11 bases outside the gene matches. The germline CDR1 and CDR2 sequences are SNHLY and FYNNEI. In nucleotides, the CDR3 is TGTGCCAGCAGTGCCCGCTCAGGGGGCTCCTCTGGCTACACCTTC. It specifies CASSARSGGSSGYTF.

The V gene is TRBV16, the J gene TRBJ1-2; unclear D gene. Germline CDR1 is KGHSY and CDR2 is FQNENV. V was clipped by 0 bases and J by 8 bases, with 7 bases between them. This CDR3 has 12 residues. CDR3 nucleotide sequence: TGTGCCAGCAGCCAATCGGCCGGCGGCTACACCTTC. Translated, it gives CASSQSAGGYTF.

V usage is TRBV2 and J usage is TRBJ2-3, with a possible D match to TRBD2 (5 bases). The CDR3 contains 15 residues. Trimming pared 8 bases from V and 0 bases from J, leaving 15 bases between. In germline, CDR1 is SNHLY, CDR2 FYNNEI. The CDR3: CASGGSVSSTDTQYF. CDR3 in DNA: TGTGCCAGCGGAGGTAGCGTTTCTAGCACAGATACGCAGTATTTT.

CDR3 in amino acids: CASSLGLGGNDGYTF. CDR3 nucleotides: TGCGCCAGCAGCCTTGGGTTAGGGGGCAACGATGGCTACACCTTC. The rearrangement uses TRBV5-1 and TRBJ1-2, with 7 bases fitting TRBD1. CDR3 length: 15 amino acids. Germline values: CDR1 SGHRS, CDR2 YFSETQ. With V trimmed by 4 bases and J by 6 bases, 12 bases remained unmatched. Filled out from reference TRBV5-1 and TRBJ1-2, the complete variable domain reads KAGVTQTPRYLIKTRGQQVTLSCSPISGHRSVSWYQQTPGQGLQFLFEYFSETQRNKGNFPGRFSGRQFSNSRSEMNVSTLELGDSALYLCASSLGLGGNDGYTFGSGTRLTVV.

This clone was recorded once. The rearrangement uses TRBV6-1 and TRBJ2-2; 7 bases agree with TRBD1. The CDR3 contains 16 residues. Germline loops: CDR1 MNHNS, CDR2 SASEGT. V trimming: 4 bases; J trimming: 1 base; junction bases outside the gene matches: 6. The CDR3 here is CASSANRGLNTGELFF. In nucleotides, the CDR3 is TGTGCCAGCAGTGCTAACAGGGGCCTGAACACCGGGGAGCTGTTTTTT.

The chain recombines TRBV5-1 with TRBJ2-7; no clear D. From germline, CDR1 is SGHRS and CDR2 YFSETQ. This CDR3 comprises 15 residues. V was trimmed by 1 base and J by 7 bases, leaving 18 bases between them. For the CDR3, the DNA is TGCGCCAGCAGCTTGACCCCTTCTCAGGCTTGGGAGCAGTACTTC. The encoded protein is CASSLTPSQAWEQYF.

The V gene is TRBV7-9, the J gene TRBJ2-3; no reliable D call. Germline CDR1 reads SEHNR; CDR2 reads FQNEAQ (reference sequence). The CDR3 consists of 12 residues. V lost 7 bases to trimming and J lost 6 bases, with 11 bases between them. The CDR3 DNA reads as TGTGCCAGCACCCCGGTGGGGGATACGCAGTATTTT. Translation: CASTPVGDTQYF.

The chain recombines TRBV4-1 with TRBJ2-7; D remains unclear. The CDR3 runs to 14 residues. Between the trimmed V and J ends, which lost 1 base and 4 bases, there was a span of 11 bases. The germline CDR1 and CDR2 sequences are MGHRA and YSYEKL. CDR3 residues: CASSQGSLGYEQYF. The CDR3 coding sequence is TGCGCCAGCAGCCAAGGTTCCCTGGGATACGAGCAGTACTTC.